This entry features one T cell receptor beta chain sequence. Its antigen remains unknown. This CDR3 spans 17 amino acids. Trimming took off 2 bases at V and 0 bases at J, with 11 bases between the two ends. Germline values: CDR1 SNHLY, CDR2 FYNNEI. The data belong to a study of T cell responses to AZD1222 COVID-19 vaccine. Method: immunoSEQ multiplex PCR; TCRdb's copy keeps in-frame clones and lacks some. Found here are 150,000 to 200,000 clones, about nine tenths of them singletons; the top ten hold about 1.6%. Study-wide points: The span of vaccine-associated CD4 TCRs extended across spike, with dominance at 160-218 and 743-854. AZD1222 recipients seropositive at baseline numbered only six. The study sampled repertoires only after the peak T cell response.

V usage is TRBV2 and J usage is TRBJ1-6, with D hard to call. The sample in question was peripheral blood, obtained on day 0 of AZD1222 vaccination. This TCR was sampled from an adult in good health. The CDR3 DNA reads TGTGCCAGCAGTGAATCGGGCAGGCACTCCTATAATTCACCCCTCCACTTT. This translates into CASSESGRHSYNSPLHF.